These 20 T cell receptor beta chains originate from one sample sequenced in a study of blood T cell repertoires in COVID-19. Assay used: immunoSEQ multiplex PCR; TCRdb lists only in-frame clones, some missing. The sample consists of roughly 100,000 clones, roughly 87% of them appearing once. Sequencing was performed on peripheral blood. These receptors came from a man aged 18 to 35 with COVID-19, enrolled during active disease.

The CDR3 region has the DNA TGTGCCTGGAGTCGAGGGGACACAACGATCTATGGCTACACCTTC. This sequence encodes CAWSRGDTTIYGYTF. The genes are TRBV30 and TRBJ1-2, with D tentatively TRBD1 (6 bases). This CDR3 has 15 amino acids. With 2 bases removed from V and 4 bases from J, the gap between germline ends came to 17 bases. Germline assignment: CDR1 GTSNPN and CDR2 SVGIG (reference sequence).

The rearrangement joins TRBV19 to TRBJ1-6; tentative D call: TRBD1 (6 bases). From germline, CDR1 is LNHDA and CDR2 SQIVND (reference sequence). This CDR3 is 14 amino acids long. The V gene lost 4 bases and the J gene lost 3 bases, with 7 bases spanning the gap. DNA of the CDR3: TGTGCCAGTAGTACGACAGGCTATAATTCACCCCTCCACTTT. This encodes CASSTTGYNSPLHF.

CDR3 region: CASSGGGGYGYTF. In DNA, the CDR3 is TGTGCCAGCAGCGGGGGGGGCGGCTATGGCTACACCTTC. The chain carries TRBV27 and TRBJ1-2, with a possible D match to TRBD1 (6 bases). The V and J ends lost 6 bases and 4 bases respectively, with 12 bases between them. This CDR3 has 13 residues. Germline lookup yields CDR1 MNHEY and CDR2 SMNVEV (reference sequence).

The chain links TRBV7-8 to TRBJ1-3, with 7 positions matching TRBD1. The CDR3 is made up of 15 amino acids. Losses at the gene ends were 5 bases for V and 5 bases for J; bases not matched to a gene: 9. CDR1 and CDR2 (germline): SGHVS, FQNEAQ. The CDR3 is CASSPKDRIRNTIYF. The CDR3 DNA reads as TGTGCCAGCAGCCCCAAGGACAGGATTAGAAACACCATATATTTT.

V and J are TRBV21-1 and TRBJ1-2. TRBV21-1 is termed a pseudogene. The CDR3 extends over 14 amino acids. In DNA, the CDR3 is TGTGCCAGCAGCAAGAGCGGAGGGAAGACTGGCTACACCTTC. Translating it yields CASSKSGGKTGYTF.

The V and J genes are TRBV10-3 and TRBJ1-2; D might be TRBD1 (6 bases). The ends were cut back, 6 bases at V and 4 bases at J, with 12 bases in the middle. Germline loops: CDR1 ENHRY, CDR2 SYGVKD. The CDR3 extends over 13 amino acids. The CDR3 bases are TGTGCCATCAGGGAGGACAGACTCTATGGCTACACCTTC. The encoded protein is CAIREDRLYGYTF.

On this clone: At one end the junction does not follow the germline gene, possibly because of a read error. This sequence joins TRBV5-5 and TRBJ1-4; D may be TRBD1 (6 bases). The CDR3 extends over 15 amino acids. Germline loops: CDR1 SGHKS, CDR2 YYEKEE (reference sequence). CDR3 nucleotides: TGTGCCAGCAGCTTGTTCGACAGGCCTAATGAAAAACTGCTTTTT. Its protein is CASSLFDRPNEKLLF.

The rearrangement joins TRBV2 to TRBJ1-2; D may be TRBD1 (5 bases). CDR3 length: 17 amino acids. Germline V gives CDR1 SNHLY, CDR2 FYNNEI. The V and J ends lost 3 bases and 3 bases respectively, with 20 bases between them. The chain's CDR3 is CASSEVVRAVGYYGYTF. The CDR3 nucleotides are TGTGCCAGCAGTGAGGTAGTCAGGGCCGTCGGATACTATGGCTACACCTTC.

The chain joins TRBV19 to TRBJ1-5, with D tentatively TRBD1 (6 bases). Germline lookup yields CDR1 LNHDA and CDR2 SQIVND (reference sequence). This CDR3 comprises 14 residues. Trimming pared 1 base from V and 6 bases from J, leaving 10 bases between. Here the CDR3 reads CASSIAGDRQPQHF. The DNA of the CDR3 is TGTGCCAGTAGTATAGCAGGGGACCGTCAGCCCCAGCATTTT. The full variable domain, rest sourced from reference TRBV19 and TRBJ1-5, is DGGITQSPKYLFRKEGQNVTLSCEQNLNHDAMYWYRQDPGQGLRLIYYSQIVNDFQKGDIAEGYSVSREKKESFPLTVTSAQKNPTAFYLCASSIAGDRQPQHFGDGTRLSIL.

The CDR3 here is CASSGSYDIGKYNEQFF. The DNA for the CDR3 is TGCGCCAGCAGCGGTTCATATGACATTGGAAAATACAATGAGCAGTTCTTC. The chain combines TRBV5-1 with TRBJ2-1; the D is unclear. With 4 bases removed from V and 4 bases from J, the gap between germline ends came to 21 bases. This CDR3 is built from 17 residues. Germline V gene sequence: CDR1 SGHRS, CDR2 YFSETQ.

The V and J genes are TRBV9 and TRBJ2-7; the D is unclear. Looked up from germline, CDR1 is SGDLS and CDR2 is YYNGEE. CDR3 length: 14 amino acids. Trimming cost V 0 bases and J 6 bases, with 13 bases left between them. CDR3 residues: CASSVGPQPFEQYF. CDR3 nucleotides: TGTGCCAGCAGCGTAGGGCCCCAACCCTTCGAGCAGTACTTC.

The chain has TRBV14 and TRBJ2-7; D unresolved. Trimming removed 1 base at V and 4 bases at J, with 2 bases between. This CDR3 comprises 11 residues. Germline CDR1 SGHDN, CDR2 FVKESK. CDR3 loop: CASSQAYEQYF. As DNA, the CDR3 is TGTGCCAGCAGCCAAGCGTACGAGCAGTACTTC.

This chain links TRBV18 with TRBJ2-6; D remains ambiguous. CDR3 length: 18 residues. CDR1 is KGHSH, CDR2 LQKENI, per germline. Trimming removed 0 bases at V and 1 base at J, with 13 bases between. The CDR3 is CASSPPGSLSSGANVLTF. CDR3 nucleotides: TGTGCCAGCTCACCACCCGGGTCTCTCTCTTCTGGGGCCAACGTCCTGACTTTC.

This clone was observed once. The chain joins TRBV28 to TRBJ1-2; 9 bases align to TRBD1. The CDR3 sequence is 14 residues long. The germline gives CDR1 MDHEN, CDR2 SYDVKM. J gave up 6 bases and V 6 bases, and 8 bases lay outside the gene matches. The CDR3 spells CASRPPGQGNGYTF. Here the CDR3 DNA reads TGTGCCAGCAGGCCTCCGGGACAGGGCAATGGCTACACCTTC.

V gene TRBV5-1 combines with J gene TRBJ2-5; 12 nucleotides align to TRBD2. The V segment lost 2 bases and the J segment 1 base; nucleotides outside the gene matches: 3. The germline CDR1 and CDR2 sequences are SGHRS and YFSETQ. This CDR3 has 16 residues. In DNA, the CDR3 is TGCGCCAGCAGCTTTACTAGCGGGAGGACCCAAGAGACCCAGTACTTC. This encodes CASSFTSGRTQETQYF.

V gene TRBV18 combines with J gene TRBJ2-7, with TRBD2 identical over 7 bases. J was trimmed by 3 bases and V by 3 bases; bases with no gene match: 5. CDR3 size: 14 residues. From germline, CDR1 is KGHSH and CDR2 LQKENI. The CDR3, as DNA: TGTGCCAGCTCACCTAGCGGGCGATACTACGAGCAGTACTTC. It codes for CASSPSGRYYEQYF.

This clone was seen more than once but under ten times. The V gene is TRBV10-1, the J gene TRBJ2-7; 8 bases agree with TRBD2. The V gene end was trimmed by 6 bases and the J gene end by 2 bases; junction bases not matched to a gene: 18. Germline V CDR1 and CDR2: WNHNN, SYGVQD (reference sequence). The CDR3 totals 18 residues. Here the CDR3 reads CASSGGVVLRQRTYEQYF. The CDR3 bases are TGCGCCAGCAGCGGGGGGGTGGTTCTCCGGCAACGAACCTACGAGCAGTACTTC.

The V gene is TRBV6-1, the J gene TRBJ1-2, with a possible D match to TRBD1 (5 bases). The germline CDR1 and CDR2 sequences are MNHNS and SASEGT. Trimming removed 5 bases from V and 6 bases from J, with 10 bases in between. CDR3 length: 12 residues. The DNA for the CDR3 is TGTGCCAGCAGTCAACCAGGGAATGGCTACACCTTC. It yields the protein CASSQPGNGYTF.

The chain links TRBV2 to TRBJ2-3; D not certain. CDR1 and CDR2 from the germline V gene are SNHLY and FYNNEI. CDR3 length: 14 amino acids. The V end was cut by 5 bases, the J end by 6 bases, with 15 bases between. DNA for the CDR3: TGTGCCAGCAGTCCCCTGAGATCTCCCGATACGCAGTATTTT. Translation: CASSPLRSPDTQYF.

In this sample, this clone turned up a few times. The chain carries TRBV18 and TRBJ1-5, with 8 bases fitting TRBD1. The CDR3 has 17 residues. V trimming: 2 bases; J trimming: 5 bases; junction bases outside the gene matches: 11. CDR1 and CDR2 (germline): KGHSH, LQKENI. The CDR3 nucleotides read TGTGCCAGCTCACCAACGGTTGCGGGACAGGCTCATCAGCCCCAGCATTTT. This codes for CASSPTVAGQAHQPQHF.